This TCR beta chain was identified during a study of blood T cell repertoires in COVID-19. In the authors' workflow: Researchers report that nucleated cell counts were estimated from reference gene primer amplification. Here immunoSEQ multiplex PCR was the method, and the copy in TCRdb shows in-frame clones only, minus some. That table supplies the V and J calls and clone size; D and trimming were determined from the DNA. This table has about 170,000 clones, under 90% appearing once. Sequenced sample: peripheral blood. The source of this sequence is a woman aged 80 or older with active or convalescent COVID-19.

Here the CDR3 DNA reads TGTGCCAGCAGTCTACCAGACAGTAATGAAAAACTGTTTTTT. This encodes CASSLPDSNEKLFF. The V gene is TRBV6-6, the J gene TRBJ1-4; possible D gene TRBD1, 5 bases. This CDR3 spans 14 amino acids. V was cut by 5 bases and J by 4 bases, with 11 bases left in between. Germline V lookup: CDR1 MNHNY, CDR2 SVGAGI (reference sequence).